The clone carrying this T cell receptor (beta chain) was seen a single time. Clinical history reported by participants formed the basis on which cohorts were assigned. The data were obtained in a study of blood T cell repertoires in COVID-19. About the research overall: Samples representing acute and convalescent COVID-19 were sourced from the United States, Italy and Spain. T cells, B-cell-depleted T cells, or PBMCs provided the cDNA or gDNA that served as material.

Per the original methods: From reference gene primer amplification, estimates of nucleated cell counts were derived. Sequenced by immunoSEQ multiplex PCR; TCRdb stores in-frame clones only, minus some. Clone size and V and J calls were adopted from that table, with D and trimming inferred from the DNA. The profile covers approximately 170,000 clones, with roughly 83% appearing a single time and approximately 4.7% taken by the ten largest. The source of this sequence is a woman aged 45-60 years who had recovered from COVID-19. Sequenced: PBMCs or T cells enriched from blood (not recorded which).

Here the CDR3 reads CASSSSYRLAGVKNIQYF. CDR3 sequence (DNA): TGTGCCAGCAGCTCAAGTTATCGGCTAGCGGGGGTCAAAAACATTCAGTACTTC. This rearrangement joins TRBV7-2 to TRBJ2-4; 10 bases are a match to TRBD2. With V trimmed by 4 bases and J by 3 bases, 12 bases remained unmatched. The CDR3 totals 18 residues. Germline assignment: CDR1 SGHTA and CDR2 FQGNSA.